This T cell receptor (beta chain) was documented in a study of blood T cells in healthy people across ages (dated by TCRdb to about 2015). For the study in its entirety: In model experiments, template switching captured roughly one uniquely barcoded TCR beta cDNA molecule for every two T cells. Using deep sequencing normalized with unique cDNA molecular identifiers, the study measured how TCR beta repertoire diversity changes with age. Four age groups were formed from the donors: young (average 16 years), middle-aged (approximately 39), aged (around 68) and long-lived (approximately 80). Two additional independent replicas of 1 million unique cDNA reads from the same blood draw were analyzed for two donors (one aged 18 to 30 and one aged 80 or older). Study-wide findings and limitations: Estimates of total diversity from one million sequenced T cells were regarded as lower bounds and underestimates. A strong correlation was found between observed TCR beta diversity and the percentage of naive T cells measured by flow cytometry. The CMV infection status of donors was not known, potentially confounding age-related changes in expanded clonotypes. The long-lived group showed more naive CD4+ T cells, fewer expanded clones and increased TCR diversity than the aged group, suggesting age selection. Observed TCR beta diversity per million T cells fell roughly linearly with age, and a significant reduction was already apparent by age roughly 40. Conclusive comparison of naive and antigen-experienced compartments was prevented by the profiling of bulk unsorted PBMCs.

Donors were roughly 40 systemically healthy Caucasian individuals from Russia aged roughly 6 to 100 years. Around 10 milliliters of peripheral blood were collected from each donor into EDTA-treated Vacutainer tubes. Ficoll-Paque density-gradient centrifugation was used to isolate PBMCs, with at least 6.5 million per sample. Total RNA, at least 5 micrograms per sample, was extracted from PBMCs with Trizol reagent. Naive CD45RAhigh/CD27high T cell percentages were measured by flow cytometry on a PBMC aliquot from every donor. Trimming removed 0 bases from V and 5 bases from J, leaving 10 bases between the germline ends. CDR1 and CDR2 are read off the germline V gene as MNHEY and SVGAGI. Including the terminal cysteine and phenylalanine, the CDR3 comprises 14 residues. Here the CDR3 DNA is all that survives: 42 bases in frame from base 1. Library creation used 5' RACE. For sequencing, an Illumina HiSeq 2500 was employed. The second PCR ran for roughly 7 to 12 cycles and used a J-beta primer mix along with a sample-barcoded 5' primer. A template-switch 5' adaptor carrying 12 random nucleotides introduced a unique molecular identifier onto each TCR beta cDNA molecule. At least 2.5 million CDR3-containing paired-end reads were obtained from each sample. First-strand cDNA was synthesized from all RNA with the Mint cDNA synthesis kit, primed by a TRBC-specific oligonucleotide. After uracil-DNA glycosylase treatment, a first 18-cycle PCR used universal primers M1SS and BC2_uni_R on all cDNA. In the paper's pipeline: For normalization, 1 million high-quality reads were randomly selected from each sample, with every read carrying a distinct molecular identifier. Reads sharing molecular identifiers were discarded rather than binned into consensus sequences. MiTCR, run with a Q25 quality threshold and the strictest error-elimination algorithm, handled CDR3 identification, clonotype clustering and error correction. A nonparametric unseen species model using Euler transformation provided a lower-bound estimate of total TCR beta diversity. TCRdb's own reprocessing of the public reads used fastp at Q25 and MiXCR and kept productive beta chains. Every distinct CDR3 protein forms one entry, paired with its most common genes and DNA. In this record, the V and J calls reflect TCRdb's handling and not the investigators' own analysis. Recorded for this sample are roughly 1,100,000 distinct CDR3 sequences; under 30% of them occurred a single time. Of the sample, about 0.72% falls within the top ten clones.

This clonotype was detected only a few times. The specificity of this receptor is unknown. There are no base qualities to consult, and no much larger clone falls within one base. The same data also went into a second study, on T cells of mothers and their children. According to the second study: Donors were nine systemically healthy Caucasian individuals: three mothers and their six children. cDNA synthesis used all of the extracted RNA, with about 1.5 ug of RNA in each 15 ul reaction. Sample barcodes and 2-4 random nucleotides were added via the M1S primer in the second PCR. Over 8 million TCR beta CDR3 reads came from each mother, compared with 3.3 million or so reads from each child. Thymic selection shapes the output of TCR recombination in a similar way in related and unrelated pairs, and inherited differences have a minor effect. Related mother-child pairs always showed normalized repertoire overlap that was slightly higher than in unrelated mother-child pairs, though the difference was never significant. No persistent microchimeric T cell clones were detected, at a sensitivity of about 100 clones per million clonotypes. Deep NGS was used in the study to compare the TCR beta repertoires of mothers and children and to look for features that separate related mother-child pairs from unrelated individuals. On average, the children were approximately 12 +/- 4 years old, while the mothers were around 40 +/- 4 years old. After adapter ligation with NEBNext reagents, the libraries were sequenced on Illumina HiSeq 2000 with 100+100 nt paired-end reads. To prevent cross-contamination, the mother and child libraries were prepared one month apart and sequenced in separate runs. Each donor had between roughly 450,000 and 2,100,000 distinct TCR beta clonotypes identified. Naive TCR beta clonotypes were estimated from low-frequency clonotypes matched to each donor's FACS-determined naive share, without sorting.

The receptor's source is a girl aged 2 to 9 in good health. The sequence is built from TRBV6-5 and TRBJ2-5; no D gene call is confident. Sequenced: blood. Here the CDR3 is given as CASSYSHPPETQYF. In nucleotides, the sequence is TGTGCCAGCAGTTACTCCCACCCCCCGGAGACCCAGTACTTC.